This section outlines one T cell receptor (beta chain) sequence together with its context. V was trimmed by 5 bases and J by 4 bases, leaving 18 bases between them. The CDR3 covers 16 residues. Germline loops: CDR1 MGHDK, CDR2 SYGVNS. This sample was taken from a study of blood T cell repertoires in COVID-19. Assay: immunoSEQ multiplex PCR; the TCRdb copy retains only in-frame clones and omits some. The sample lists approximately 110,000 clones, around 74% occurring once. The sequenced material came from peripheral blood. The V gene is TRBV25-1, the J gene TRBJ2-1; perhaps TRBD2 as D (6 bases). The clonotype comes from a man at least 80 years old with COVID-19, enrolled during active disease. This CDR3 reads CASSFAGSNRYNEQFF. CDR3 in DNA: TGTGCCAGCAGTTTTGCGGGGTCCAACCGGTACAATGAGCAGTTCTTC.